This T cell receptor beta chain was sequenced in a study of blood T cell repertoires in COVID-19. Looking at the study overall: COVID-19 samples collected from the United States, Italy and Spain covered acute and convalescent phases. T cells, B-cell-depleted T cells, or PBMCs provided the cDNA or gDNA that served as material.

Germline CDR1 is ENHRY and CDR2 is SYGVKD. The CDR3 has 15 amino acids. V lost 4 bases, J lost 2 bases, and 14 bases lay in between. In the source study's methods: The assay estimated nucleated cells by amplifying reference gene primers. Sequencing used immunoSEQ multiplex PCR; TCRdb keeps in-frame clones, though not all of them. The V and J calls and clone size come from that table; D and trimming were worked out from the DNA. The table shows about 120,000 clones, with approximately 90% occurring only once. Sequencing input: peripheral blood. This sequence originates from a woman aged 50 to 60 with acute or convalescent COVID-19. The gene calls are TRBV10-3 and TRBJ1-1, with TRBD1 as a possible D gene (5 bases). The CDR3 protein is CAISADTGTNTEAFF. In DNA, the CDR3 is TGTGCCATCAGTGCAGACACAGGCACTAACACTGAAGCTTTCTTT.